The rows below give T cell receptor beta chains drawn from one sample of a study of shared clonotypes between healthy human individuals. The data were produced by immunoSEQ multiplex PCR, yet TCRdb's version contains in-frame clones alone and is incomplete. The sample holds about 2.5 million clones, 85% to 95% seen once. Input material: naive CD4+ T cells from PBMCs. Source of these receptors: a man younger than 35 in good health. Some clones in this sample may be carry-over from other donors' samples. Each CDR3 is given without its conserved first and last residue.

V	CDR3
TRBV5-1	ASSVSGPSTDTQY
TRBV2	ASTWTSGNMKNEQF
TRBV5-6	ASSLAPGTYEQY
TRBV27	ASSPGSWYATNEKLF
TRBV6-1	ASSEDVRRWYT
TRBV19	ASSIKRGRGDTQY
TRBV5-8	ASRKDRNEKLF
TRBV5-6	ASSLVGRVEKLF
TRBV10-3	AISEPVPPGGRSYEQY
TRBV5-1	ASQREGETQY
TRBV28	ASSLPNTEAF
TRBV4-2	ASSHPRDLPFTGVSEAF
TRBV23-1	ASSQSRTVVNQPQH
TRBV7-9	ASSADRTSYGYT
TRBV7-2	ASSLFGSGTGELF
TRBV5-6	ASEDREGLADTQY
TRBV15	ATSREARESTDTQY
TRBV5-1	ASSLGSGNQPQH
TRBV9	ASSVGWGAQETQY
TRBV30	AWSVELAGGNYEQY
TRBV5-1	ASSLDAGASSGNTIY
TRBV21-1	ASSKTRGSTEAF
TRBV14	ASSHLVAGSYYGYT
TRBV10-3	AISKAQDSYEQY
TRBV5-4	ASSFGTRNYGYT
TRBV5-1	ASSSWTGAEEKLF
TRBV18	ASSPDRAGGLRELF
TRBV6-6	ASSSPGGLTDTQY
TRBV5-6	ASSLRERNTEAF
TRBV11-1	ASSTRTSGMYEQY
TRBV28	ASSSDRNTGELF
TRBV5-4	ASSHAAGTNYGYT
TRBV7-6	ASSGQENQPQH
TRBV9	ASSVGAGGDEQF
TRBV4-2	ASSPRLAAQETQY